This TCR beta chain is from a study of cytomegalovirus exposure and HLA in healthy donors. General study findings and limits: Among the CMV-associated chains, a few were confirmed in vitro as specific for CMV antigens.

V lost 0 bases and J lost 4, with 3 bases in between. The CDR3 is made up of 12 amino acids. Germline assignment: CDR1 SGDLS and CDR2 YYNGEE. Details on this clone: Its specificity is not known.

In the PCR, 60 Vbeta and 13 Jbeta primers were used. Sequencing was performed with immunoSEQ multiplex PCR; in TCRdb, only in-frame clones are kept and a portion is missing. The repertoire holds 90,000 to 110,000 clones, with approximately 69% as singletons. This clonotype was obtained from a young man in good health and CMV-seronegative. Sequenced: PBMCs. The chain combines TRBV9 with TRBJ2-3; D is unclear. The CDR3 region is CASSVAADTQYF. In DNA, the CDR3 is TGTGCCAGCAGCGTAGCCGCAGATACGCAGTATTTT.